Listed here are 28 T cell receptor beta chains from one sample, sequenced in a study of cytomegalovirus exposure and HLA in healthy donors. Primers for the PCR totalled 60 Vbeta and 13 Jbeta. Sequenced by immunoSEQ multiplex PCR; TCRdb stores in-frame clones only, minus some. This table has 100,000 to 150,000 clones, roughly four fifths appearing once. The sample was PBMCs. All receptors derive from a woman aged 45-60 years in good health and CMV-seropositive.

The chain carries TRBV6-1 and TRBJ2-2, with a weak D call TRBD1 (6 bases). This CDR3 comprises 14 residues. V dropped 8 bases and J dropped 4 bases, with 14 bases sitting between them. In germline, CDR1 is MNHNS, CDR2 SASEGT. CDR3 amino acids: CASVWGRSTGELFF. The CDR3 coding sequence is TGTGCCAGCGTTTGGGGGCGGAGCACCGGGGAGCTGTTTTTT.

This CDR3 reads CASNLLYTEAFF. DNA of the CDR3: TGTGCCAGCAACTTACTCTACACTGAAGCTTTCTTT. The chain recombines TRBV2 with TRBJ1-1; D call uncertain. V gave up 7 bases and J gave up 3 bases, with 9 bases separating them. This CDR3 comprises 12 residues. Germline V gene data show CDR1 as SNHLY and CDR2 as FYNNEI.

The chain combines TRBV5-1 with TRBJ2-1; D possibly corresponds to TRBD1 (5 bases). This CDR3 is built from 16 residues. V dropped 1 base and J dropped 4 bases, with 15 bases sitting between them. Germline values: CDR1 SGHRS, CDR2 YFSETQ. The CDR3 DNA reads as TGCGCCAGCAGCTTGTCGGTAGGTGGGGCTTACAATGAGCAGTTCTTC. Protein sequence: CASSLSVGGAYNEQFF.

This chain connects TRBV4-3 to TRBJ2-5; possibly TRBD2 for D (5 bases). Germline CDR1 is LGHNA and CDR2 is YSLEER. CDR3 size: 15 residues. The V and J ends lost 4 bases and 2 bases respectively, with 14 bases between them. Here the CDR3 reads CASSPSASIQETQYF. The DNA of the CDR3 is TGCGCCAGCAGCCCGTCGGCTAGCATTCAAGAGACCCAGTACTTC.

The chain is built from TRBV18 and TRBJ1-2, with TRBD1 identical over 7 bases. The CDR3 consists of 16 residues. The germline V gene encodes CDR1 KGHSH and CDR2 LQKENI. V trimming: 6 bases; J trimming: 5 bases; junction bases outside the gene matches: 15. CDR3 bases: TGTGCCAGCTCCCACCGAGAGTCGGGACAGTCTTATGGCTACACCTTC. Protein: CASSHRESGQSYGYTF.

CDR3 residues: CASSLGTGSNEQFF. In nucleotides, the CDR3 is TGTGCCAGCAGCTTAGGGACAGGGAGCAATGAGCAGTTCTTC. The chain recombines TRBV7-9 with TRBJ2-1; TRBD1 aligns across 8 bases. The CDR3 extends over 14 amino acids. J lost 6 bases, V lost 1 base, and 2 bases had no gene match. CDR1 SEHNR and CDR2 FQNEAQ come from the germline V gene (reference sequence).

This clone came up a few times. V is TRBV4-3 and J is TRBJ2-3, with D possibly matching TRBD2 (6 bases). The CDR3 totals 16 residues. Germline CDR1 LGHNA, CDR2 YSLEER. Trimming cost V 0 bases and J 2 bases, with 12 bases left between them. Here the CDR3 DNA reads TGCGCCAGCAGCCAAGATGCGGGGCCCTCCACAGATACGCAGTATTTT. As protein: CASSQDAGPSTDTQYF.

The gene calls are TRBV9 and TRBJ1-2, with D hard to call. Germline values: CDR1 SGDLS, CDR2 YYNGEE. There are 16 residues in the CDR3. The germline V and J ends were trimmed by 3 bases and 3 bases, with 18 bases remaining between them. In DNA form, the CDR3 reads TGTGCCAGCAGCGACCCGGAGCGGACGGGAGACTATGGCTACACCTTC. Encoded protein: CASSDPERTGDYGYTF.

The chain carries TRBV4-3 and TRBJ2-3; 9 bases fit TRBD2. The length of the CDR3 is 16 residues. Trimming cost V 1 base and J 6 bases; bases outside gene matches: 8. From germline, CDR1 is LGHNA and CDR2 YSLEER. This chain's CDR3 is CASSQGGASGVDTQYF. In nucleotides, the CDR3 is TGCGCCAGCAGCCAAGGGGGGGCTAGCGGGGTTGATACGCAGTATTTT.

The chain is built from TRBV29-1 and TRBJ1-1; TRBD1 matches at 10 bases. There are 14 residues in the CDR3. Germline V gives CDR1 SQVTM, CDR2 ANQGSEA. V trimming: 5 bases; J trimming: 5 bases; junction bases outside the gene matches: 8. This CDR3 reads CSVRRTGGFTEAFF. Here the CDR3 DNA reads TGCAGCGTTAGAAGGACAGGGGGTTTTACTGAAGCTTTCTTT.

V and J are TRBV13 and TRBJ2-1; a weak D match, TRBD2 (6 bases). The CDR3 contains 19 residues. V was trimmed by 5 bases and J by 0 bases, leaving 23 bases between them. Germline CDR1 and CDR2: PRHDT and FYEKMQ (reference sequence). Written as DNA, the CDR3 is TGTGCCAGCAGCCCCCGTTCGGTGGCGGGGCTAAGCTCCTACAATGAGCAGTTCTTC. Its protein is CASSPRSVAGLSSYNEQFF.

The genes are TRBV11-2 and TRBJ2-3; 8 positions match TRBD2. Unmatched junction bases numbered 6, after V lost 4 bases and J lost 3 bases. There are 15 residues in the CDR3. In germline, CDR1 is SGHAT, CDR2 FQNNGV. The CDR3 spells CASSSTSGSTDTQYF. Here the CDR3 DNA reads TGTGCCAGCAGCTCCACTAGCGGCTCAACAGATACGCAGTATTTT.

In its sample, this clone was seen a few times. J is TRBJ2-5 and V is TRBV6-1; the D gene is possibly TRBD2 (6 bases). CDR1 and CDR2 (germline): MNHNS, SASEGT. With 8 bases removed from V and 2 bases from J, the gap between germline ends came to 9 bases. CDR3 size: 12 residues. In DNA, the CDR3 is TGTGCCAGCGGGACTTATCAAGAGACCCAGTACTTC. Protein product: CASGTYQETQYF.

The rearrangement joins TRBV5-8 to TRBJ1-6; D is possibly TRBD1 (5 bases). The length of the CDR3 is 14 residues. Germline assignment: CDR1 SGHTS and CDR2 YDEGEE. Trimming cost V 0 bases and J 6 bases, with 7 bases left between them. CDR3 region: CASSLGQFNSPLHF. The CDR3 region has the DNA TGTGCCAGCAGCTTGGGACAGTTTAATTCACCCCTCCACTTT.

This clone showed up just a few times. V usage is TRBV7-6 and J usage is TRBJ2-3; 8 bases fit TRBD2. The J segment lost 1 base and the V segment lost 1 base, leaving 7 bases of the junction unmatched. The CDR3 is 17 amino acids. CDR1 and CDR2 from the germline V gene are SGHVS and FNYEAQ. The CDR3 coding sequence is TGTGCCAGCAGCTTAGTCCCCCTTAGCGGGGGCACAGATACGCAGTATTTT. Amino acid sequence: CASSLVPLSGGTDTQYF.

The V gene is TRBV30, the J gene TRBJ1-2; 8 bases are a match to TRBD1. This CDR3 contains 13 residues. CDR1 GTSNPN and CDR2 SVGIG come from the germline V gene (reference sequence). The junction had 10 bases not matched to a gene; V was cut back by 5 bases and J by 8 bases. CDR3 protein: CAWGFTGGSGYTF. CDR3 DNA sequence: TGTGCCTGGGGATTCACAGGGGGTAGCGGCTACACCTTC.

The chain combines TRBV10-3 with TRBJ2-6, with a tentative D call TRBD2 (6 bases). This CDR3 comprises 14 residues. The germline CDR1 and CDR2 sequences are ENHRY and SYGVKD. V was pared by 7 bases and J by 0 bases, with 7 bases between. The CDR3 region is CAITGDSGANVLTF. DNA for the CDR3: TGTGCCATCACGGGGGACTCTGGGGCCAACGTCCTGACTTTC.

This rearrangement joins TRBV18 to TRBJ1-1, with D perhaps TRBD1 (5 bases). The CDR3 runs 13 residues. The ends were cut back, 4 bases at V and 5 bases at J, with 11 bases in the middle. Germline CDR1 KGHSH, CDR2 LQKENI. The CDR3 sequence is CASSLGRGTEAFF. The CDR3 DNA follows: TGTGCCAGCTCACTAGGGCGGGGGACTGAAGCTTTCTTT.

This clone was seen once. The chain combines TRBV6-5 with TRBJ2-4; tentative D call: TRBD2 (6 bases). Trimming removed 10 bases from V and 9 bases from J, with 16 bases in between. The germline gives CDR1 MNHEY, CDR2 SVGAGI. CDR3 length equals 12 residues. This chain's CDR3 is CATGDSLGIQYF. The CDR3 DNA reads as TGTGCCACGGGGGACTCCCTTGGCATTCAGTACTTC.

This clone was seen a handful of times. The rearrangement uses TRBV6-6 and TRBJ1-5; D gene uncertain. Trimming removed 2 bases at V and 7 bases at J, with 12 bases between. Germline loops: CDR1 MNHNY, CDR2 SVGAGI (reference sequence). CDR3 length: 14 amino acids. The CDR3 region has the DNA TGTGCCAGCAGTTACGAGTCCCTTTGGCAGCCCCAGCATTTT. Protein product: CASSYESLWQPQHF.

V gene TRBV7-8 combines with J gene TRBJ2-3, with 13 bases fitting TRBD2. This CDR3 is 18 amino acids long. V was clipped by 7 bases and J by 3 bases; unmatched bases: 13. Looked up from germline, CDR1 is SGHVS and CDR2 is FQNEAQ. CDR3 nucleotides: TGTGCCAGCAAGACCCGGGGACTAGCGGGAACAATAACAGATACGCAGTATTTT. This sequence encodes CASKTRGLAGTITDTQYF. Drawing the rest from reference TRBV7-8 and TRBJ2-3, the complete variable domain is GAGVSQSPRYKVAKRGQDVALRCDPISGHVSLFWYQQALGQGPEFLTYFQNEAQLDKSGLPSDRFFAERPEGSVSTLKIQRTQQEDSAVYLCASKTRGLAGTITDTQYFGPGTRLTVL.

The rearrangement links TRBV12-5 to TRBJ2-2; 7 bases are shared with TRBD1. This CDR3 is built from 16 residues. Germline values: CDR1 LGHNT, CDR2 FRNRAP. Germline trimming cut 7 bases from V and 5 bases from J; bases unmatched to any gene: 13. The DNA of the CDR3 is TGTGCTAGTGCAGTCCCACAGGGGAAATTGACCGGGGAGCTGTTTTTT. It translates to CASAVPQGKLTGELFF.

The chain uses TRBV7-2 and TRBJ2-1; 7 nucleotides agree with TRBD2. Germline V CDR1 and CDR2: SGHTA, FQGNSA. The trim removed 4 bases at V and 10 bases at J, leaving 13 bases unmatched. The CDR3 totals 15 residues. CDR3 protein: CASSSGAGDLGEQFF. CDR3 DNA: TGTGCCAGCAGCTCTGGGGCGGGGGACCTAGGGGAGCAGTTCTTC.

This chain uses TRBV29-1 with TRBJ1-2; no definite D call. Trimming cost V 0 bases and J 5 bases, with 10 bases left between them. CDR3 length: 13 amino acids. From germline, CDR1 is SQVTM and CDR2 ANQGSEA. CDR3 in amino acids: CSVEDSVLYGYTF. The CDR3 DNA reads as TGCAGCGTTGAAGACTCCGTTCTATATGGCTACACCTTC. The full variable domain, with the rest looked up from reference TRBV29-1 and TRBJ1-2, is SAVISQKPSRDICQRGTSLTIQCQVDSQVTMMFWYRQQPGQSLTLIATANQGSEATYESGFVIDKFPISRPNLTFSTLTVSNMSPEDSSIYLCSVEDSVLYGYTFGSGTRLTVV.

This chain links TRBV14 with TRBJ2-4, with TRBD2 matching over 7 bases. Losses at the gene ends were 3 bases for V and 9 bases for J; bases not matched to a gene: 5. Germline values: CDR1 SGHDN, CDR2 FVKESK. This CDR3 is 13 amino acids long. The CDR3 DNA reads TGTGCCAGCAGCCAGGACCCGGGAGGCATTCAGTACTTC. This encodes CASSQDPGGIQYF.

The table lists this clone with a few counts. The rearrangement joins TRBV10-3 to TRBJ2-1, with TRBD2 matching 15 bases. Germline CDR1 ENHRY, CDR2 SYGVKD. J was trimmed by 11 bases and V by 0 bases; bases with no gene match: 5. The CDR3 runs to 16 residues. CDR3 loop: CAISESRTSGGEQQFF. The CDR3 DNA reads TGTGCCATCAGTGAGTCGAGGACTAGCGGGGGGGAACAGCAGTTCTTC.

CDR3 nucleotide sequence: TGTGCCAGCAGTTTATCTGGCAGGGCGACTGGCTACACCTTC. This sequence encodes CASSLSGRATGYTF. J is TRBJ1-2 and V is TRBV27, with D tentatively TRBD1 (5 bases). CDR1 MNHEY and CDR2 SMNVEV come from the germline V gene (reference sequence). V lost 0 bases, J lost 7 bases, and 12 bases lay in between. CDR3 length: 14 residues.

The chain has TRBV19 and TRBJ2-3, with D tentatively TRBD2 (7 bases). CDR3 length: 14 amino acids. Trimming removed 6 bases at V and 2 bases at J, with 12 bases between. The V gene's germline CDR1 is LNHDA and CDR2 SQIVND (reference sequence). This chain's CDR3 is CASRARGATDTQYF. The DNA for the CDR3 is TGTGCCAGTAGAGCCCGGGGGGCCACAGATACGCAGTATTTT.